These 7 T cell receptor beta chains were all obtained from the same sample, sequenced in a study of T-cell reconstitution after alpha-beta-depleted transplantation in children. It was with unique molecular identifiers that the TCRbeta library was prepared. TCRdb recomputed calls from the PCR reads with MiXCR, one row per CDR3 protein. The data contain hundreds of thousands of distinct CDR3 sequences, over 9.5% of them singletons. Here the sequenced sample was PBMCs from the stem cell graft donor, taken from the stem cell graft. These receptors originate from a human donor who donated a stem cell graft to a child with acute myeloid leukemia.

The rearrangement links TRBV30 to TRBJ1-1, with a tentative D call TRBD1 (5 bases). The length of the CDR3 is 14 residues. Germline loops: CDR1 GTSNPN, CDR2 SVGIG (reference sequence). V lost 4 bases and J 1 base, leaving 13 bases between the germline ends. The CDR3 spells CAWTAGLSNTEAFF. The CDR3 nucleotides read TGTGCCTGGACCGCGGGACTTTCGAACACTGAAGCTTTCTTT.

CDR3 nucleotide sequence: TGCGCCAGCAGCTTGAGTCAAGCTTCCTACGAGCAGTACTTC. As protein: CASSLSQASYEQYF. The V and J genes are TRBV5-1 and TRBJ2-7; unclear D gene. Germline CDR1 reads SGHRS; CDR2 reads YFSETQ. There are 14 residues in the CDR3. The V and J ends lost 1 base and 1 base respectively, with 9 bases between them.

This clonotype was picked up many times. The V and J genes are TRBV11-2 and TRBJ2-3; a weak D match, TRBD2 (6 bases). The CDR3 runs to 13 residues. V lost 5 bases and J lost 6, with 12 bases in between. Germline V CDR1 and CDR2: SGHAT, FQNNGV. This CDR3 reads CASSLDRGDTQYF. CDR3 nucleotide sequence: TGTGCCAGCAGCCTCGATCGGGGGGATACGCAGTATTTT.

This clonotype was seen a few times. This chain uses TRBV5-1 with TRBJ1-1, with D perhaps matching TRBD1 (5 bases). CDR1 and CDR2 from the germline V gene are SGHRS and YFSETQ. Trimming took 3 bases from V and 1 from J, leaving 13 bases between them. The CDR3 sequence is 15 residues long. The CDR3 here is CASSSGGTSNTEAFF. As DNA, the CDR3 is TGCGCCAGCAGCTCCGGCGGGACCTCGAACACTGAAGCTTTCTTT.

A few counts support this clonotype. The V gene is TRBV4-2, the J gene TRBJ1-2, with a tentative D call TRBD1 (5 bases). The CDR3 length is 16 residues. CDR1 is LGHNA and CDR2 is YNFKEQ in the germline V gene. Deletions cut 3 bases from V and 0 bases from J, with 14 bases between. The CDR3 reads CASSHGGTGANYGYTF. The DNA of the CDR3 is TGTGCCAGCAGCCACGGAGGGACGGGAGCTAACTATGGCTACACCTTC.

This clonotype was found many times. This sequence joins TRBV29-1 and TRBJ1-2; the D gene is possibly TRBD1 (6 bases). Trimming pared 7 bases from V and 3 bases from J, leaving 12 bases between. This CDR3 has 12 amino acids. Germline CDR1 is SQVTM and CDR2 is ANQGSEA. For the CDR3, the DNA is TGCAGCGCGGGGGACAACCACTATGGCTACACCTTC. It translates to CSAGDNHYGYTF.

This clonotype was seen at least ten times. This chain connects TRBV20-1 to TRBJ2-1, with D perhaps assigned TRBD1 or TRBD2 (5 bases each). The CDR3 extends over 13 amino acids. Germline CDR1 is DFQATT and CDR2 is SNEGSKA (reference sequence). V dropped 4 bases and J dropped 11 bases, with 18 bases sitting between them. CDR3 amino acids: CSATRLAGTKQFF. CDR3 DNA: TGCAGTGCTACTAGGTTAGCTGGGACCAAGCAGTTCTTC.